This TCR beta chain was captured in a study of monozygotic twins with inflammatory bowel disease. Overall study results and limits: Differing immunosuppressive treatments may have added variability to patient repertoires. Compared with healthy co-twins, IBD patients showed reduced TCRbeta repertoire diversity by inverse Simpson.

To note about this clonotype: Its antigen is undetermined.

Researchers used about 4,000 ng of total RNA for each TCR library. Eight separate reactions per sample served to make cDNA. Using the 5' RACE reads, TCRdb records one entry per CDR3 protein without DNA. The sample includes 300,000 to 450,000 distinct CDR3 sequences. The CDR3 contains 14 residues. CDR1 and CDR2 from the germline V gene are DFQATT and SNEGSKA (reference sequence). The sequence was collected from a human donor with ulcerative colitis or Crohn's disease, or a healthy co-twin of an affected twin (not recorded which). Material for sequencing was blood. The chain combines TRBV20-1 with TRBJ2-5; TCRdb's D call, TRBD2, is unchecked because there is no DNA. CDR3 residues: CSARDVAGFQTQYF.